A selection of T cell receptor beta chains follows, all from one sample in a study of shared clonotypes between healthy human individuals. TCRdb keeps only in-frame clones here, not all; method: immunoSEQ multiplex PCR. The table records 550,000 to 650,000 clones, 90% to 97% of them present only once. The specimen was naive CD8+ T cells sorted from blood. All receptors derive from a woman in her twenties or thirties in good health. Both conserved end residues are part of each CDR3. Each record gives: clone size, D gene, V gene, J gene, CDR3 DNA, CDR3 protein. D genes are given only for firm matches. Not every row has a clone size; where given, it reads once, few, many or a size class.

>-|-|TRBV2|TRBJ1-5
TGTGCCAGCAGTGAAGGAGGGGGGGGATACAGCAATCAGCCCCAGCATTTT
CASSEGGGGYSNQPQHF
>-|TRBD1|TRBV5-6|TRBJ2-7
TGTGCCAGCAGCTCGGTCGTATCAGGGGGCGCCTACGAGCAGTACTTC
CASSSVVSGGAYEQYF
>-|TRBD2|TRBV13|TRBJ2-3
TGTGCCAGCAGCGCAGAACTAGCGGGAGGGCAGGGAGATACGCAGTATTTT
CASSAELAGGQGDTQYF
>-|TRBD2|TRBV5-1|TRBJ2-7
TGCGCCAGCAGCTTGGAGCGGGGAGGGTACGAGCAGTACTTC
CASSLERGGYEQYF
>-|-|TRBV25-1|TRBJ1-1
TGTGCCAGTAGTCTGTACTTGAACACTGAAGCTTTCTTT
CASSLYLNTEAFF
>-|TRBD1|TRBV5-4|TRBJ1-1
TGTGCCAGCAGCTTCTTCGCTCCGGGACAGGACGCTTTCTTT
CASSFFAPGQDAFF
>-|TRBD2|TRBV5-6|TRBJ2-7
TGTGCCAGCAGCCTTAGCGGGGGCCCCTACGAGCAGTACTTC
CASSLSGGPYEQYF
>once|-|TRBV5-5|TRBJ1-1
TGTGCCAGCACCTATGTGAACACTGAAGCTTTCTTT
CASTYVNTEAFF
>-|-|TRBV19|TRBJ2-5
TGTGCCAGTAGGGGGGCTTCCCAAGAGACCCAGTACTTC
CASRGASQETQYF
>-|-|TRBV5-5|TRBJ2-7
TGTGCCAGCAGCCCGCGGGACTCTCCCTACGAGCAGTACTTC
CASSPRDSPYEQYF
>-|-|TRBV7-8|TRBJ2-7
TGTGCCAGCAGCTTAGAGGTAGGGGACGAGCAGTACTTC
CASSLEVGDEQYF
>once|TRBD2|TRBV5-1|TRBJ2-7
TGCGCCAGCAGCTCATCACATAGAGGGACTAGCGGGAGATCCTACGAGCAGTACTTC
CASSSSHRGTSGRSYEQYF
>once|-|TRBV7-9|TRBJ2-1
TGTGCCAGCAGCCCCAGGGACCCGAGCTCCTACAATGAGCAGTTCTTC
CASSPRDPSSYNEQFF
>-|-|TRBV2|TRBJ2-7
TGTGCCAGCAGACAGGAGACGAGTAAAGGGGAGCAGTACTTC
CASRQETSKGEQYF
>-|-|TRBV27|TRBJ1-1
TGTGCCAGCAGCAGATGGATCGTCCGAGCAGGCAAAAACACTGAAGCTTTCTTT
CASSRWIVRAGKNTEAFF
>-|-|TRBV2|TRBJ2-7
TGTGCCAGCAGTGAAGGCGGCGAGACCTACGAGCAGTACTTC
CASSEGGETYEQYF
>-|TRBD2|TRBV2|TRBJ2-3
TGTGCCAGCAGTGAACTAGCGGGAGCGGGAGATACGCAGTATTTT
CASSELAGAGDTQYF
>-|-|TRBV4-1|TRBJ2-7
TGCGCCAGCAGCCAAGAAGGTGTACCGCCGACCTACGAGCAGTACTTC
CASSQEGVPPTYEQYF
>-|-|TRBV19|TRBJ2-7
TGTGCCAGTAGTATGACGTTCCCAGCCTACGAGCAGTACTTC
CASSMTFPAYEQYF
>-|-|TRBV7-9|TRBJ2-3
TGTGCCAGCAGCTCCCCAGGGACTGATACGCAGTATTTT
CASSSPGTDTQYF
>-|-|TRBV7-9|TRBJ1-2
TGTGCCAGCAGCTTAGCGGGCCCGACTATGAACTATGGCTACACCTTC
CASSLAGPTMNYGYTF
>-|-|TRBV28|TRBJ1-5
TGTGCCAGCAGTTTGTTCAGGGCTTCGAATCAGCCCCAGCATTTT
CASSLFRASNQPQHF
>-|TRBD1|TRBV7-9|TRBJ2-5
TGTGCCAGCAGCCCTTCGGACAGGAGGGAGACCCAGTACTTC
CASSPSDRRETQYF
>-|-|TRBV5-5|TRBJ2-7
TGTGCCAGCAGCTTGTTGCTGGGGTACTACGAGCAGTACTTC
CASSLLLGYYEQYF
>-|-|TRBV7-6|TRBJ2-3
TGTGCCAGCAGTCTGGCCGCCGCCGGTTTCACAGATACGCAGTATTTT
CASSLAAAGFTDTQYF
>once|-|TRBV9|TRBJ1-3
TGTGCCAGCAGCGGGTCGACAGCAAACTCTGGAAACACCATATATTTT
CASSGSTANSGNTIYF
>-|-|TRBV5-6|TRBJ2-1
TGTGCCAGCAGCTTGGACTTAGGTGAGCAGTTCTTC
CASSLDLGEQFF
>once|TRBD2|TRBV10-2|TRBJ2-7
TGCGCCAGCAGTGGCTGGGAGGGCCGGTACGAGCAGTACTTC
CASSGWEGRYEQYF
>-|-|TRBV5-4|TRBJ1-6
TGTGCCAGCAGCCGAGCAACAGGGAAGAATTCACCCCTCCACTTT
CASSRATGKNSPLHF
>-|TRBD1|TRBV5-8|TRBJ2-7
TGTGCCAGCAGCTTGGCCCGACGGACAGGCTTCCACGAGCAGTACTTC
CASSLARRTGFHEQYF
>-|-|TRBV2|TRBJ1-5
TGTGCCAGCAGTGAGTATGGGGGGCATCAGCCCCAGCATTTT
CASSEYGGHQPQHF
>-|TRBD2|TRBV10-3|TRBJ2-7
TGTGCCATCAGTGAGTACACTAGCGGGTCCTACGAGCAGTACTTC
CAISEYTSGSYEQYF
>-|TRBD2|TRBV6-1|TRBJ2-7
TGTGCCAGCAGTGATGGGACTAGCGCCTACGAGCAGTACTTC
CASSDGTSAYEQYF
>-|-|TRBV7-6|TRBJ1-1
TGTGCCAGCAGCCCGCACCCTCACCGGGTTAACACTGAAGCTTTCTTT
CASSPHPHRVNTEAFF
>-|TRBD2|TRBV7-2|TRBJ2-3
TGTGCCACCAGCCCTGGGACTAGCGGGAGGTCAGATACGCAGTATTTT
CATSPGTSGRSDTQYF
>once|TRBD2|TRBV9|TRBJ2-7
TGTGCCAGCAGCGCAAGCGGGAGGAGCAGCGAGCAGTACTTC
CASSASGRSSEQYF
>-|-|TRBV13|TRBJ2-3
TGTGCCAGCAGTTCCCAGGGGGATACGCAGTATTTT
CASSSQGDTQYF
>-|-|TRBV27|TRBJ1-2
TGTGCCAGCAGTTTGCGCCCCCGGGGGGCTTTCTATGGCTACACCTTC
CASSLRPRGAFYGYTF
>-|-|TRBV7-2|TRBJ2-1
TGTGCCAGCAGCCCGGCCCCTGGCTCCTACAATGAGCAGTTCTTC
CASSPAPGSYNEQFF
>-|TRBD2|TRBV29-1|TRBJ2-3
TGCAGCGTTGGGACTAGCGGGAGAGTAGCGTTCGGAGATACGCAGTATTTT
CSVGTSGRVAFGDTQYF
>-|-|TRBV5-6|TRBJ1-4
TGTGCCAGCAGCTTCTCCTCGCCTAATGAAAAACTGTTTTTT
CASSFSSPNEKLFF
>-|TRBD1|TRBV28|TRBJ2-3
TGTGCCAGCTCCGGACAGGGTGGAATCGTAGATACGCAGTATTTT
CASSGQGGIVDTQYF
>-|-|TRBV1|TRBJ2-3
TGCACCAGCAGCCATGGGGGCACAGATACGCAGTATTTT
CTSSHGGTDTQYF
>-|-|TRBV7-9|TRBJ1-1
TGTGCCAGCAGGGTAACAGTCATGAACACTGAAGCTTTCTTT
CASRVTVMNTEAFF
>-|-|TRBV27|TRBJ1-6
TGTGCCAGCAGCCCGGCAGGGAGTAATTCACCCCTCCACTTT
CASSPAGSNSPLHF
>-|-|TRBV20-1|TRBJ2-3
TGCAGTGCTAGCAGCACAGATACGCAGTATTTT
CSASSTDTQYF
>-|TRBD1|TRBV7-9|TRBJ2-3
TGTGCCAGCAGCTTAGATTCAGGACAGGGCCTTGTTACAGATACGCAGTATTTT
CASSLDSGQGLVTDTQYF
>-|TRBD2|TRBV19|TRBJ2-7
TGTGCCAGTAGTATGTCTAGCGGGAGTTTCGGCGAGCAGTACTTC
CASSMSSGSFGEQYF
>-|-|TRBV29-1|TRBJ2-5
TGCAGCGTTGAAGGGGGGGACTTACCGGAGGAGACCCAGTACTTC
CSVEGGDLPEETQYF
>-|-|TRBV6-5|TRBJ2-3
TGTGCCAGCATTCCGGGACAACGGAGTTATACGCAGTATTTT
CASIPGQRSYTQYF
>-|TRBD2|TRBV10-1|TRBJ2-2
TGCGCCAGCAGTGAGTCCCCCGACGGACTAGCGAGGGGGGAGCTGTTTTTT
CASSESPDGLARGELFF
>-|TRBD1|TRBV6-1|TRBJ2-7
TGTGCCAGCAGTGATGGACAGGGAGTATCCTACGAGCAGTACTTC
CASSDGQGVSYEQYF